The 21 T cell receptor beta chains below come from one sample, sequenced in a study of T cells in Graves' hyperthyroidism and ophthalmopathy. RNA transcripts served as the template for amplifying TCR beta CDR3 regions. HTBI primers were used for first-round RT-PCR of the TCR CDR3. Via MiXCR, TCRdb re-called the multiplex PCR reads, giving one row per CDR3 protein. The sample shows around 800,000 distinct CDR3 sequences, about two fifths of them seen only once. Sequencing was carried out using blood. These receptors all come from a man aged 18-30 years with Graves' hyperthyroidism.

The genes are TRBV5-1 and TRBJ2-7; TRBD2 agrees at 7 bases. The trim removed 5 bases at V and 3 bases at J, leaving 5 bases unmatched. CDR1 and CDR2 (germline): SGHRS, YFSETQ. The CDR3 sequence is 13 residues long. CDR3 amino acids: CASSTSDGYEQYF. The CDR3 coding sequence is TGCGCCAGCAGTACTAGCGATGGCTACGAGCAGTACTTC.

The chain uses TRBV4-2 and TRBJ2-7; D unresolved. In germline, CDR1 is LGHNA, CDR2 YNFKEQ. V was pared by 1 base and J by 0 bases, with 7 bases between. This CDR3 has 14 amino acids. The CDR3, as DNA: TGTGCCAGCAGCCAAGGCCCCCACTCCTACGAGCAGTACTTC. It encodes CASSQGPHSYEQYF.

The CDR3 DNA reads as TGTGCCTGGACCACAACAGGGTGGGATCAGCCCCAGCATTTT. Encoded protein: CAWTTTGWDQPQHF. The chain employs TRBV19 and TRBJ1-5; D may be TRBD1 (6 bases). V was pared by 11 bases and J by 5 bases, with 19 bases between. This CDR3 spans 14 amino acids. CDR1 and CDR2 (germline): LNHDA, SQIVND (reference sequence).

This chain uses TRBV10-3 with TRBJ1-5; 8 nucleotides match TRBD1. The CDR3 contains 14 residues. V shed 10 bases and J 11 bases; nucleotides not matched to a gene: 16. In germline, CDR1 is ENHRY, CDR2 SYGVKD. The CDR3: CATGLQGAGETQHF. DNA for the CDR3: TGTGCCACCGGACTCCAGGGGGCTGGGGAGACCCAGCATTTT.

This chain joins TRBV12-3 or TRBV12-4 and TRBJ1-5; D might be TRBD1 (5 bases). CDR3 length: 15 amino acids. Trimming shortened V by 3 bases and J by 2 bases, and 11 bases separated the two germline ends. CDR3 bases: TGTGCCAGCAGTTTCGGTGGGGCCGGCAATCAGCCCCAGCATTTT. Translating gives CASSFGGAGNQPQHF.

This clonotype was recorded many times. The V and J genes are TRBV15 and TRBJ2-7; D gene uncertain. V was cut by 3 bases and J by 4 bases, with 7 bases left in between. The CDR3 sequence is 12 residues long. Germline loops: CDR1 LNHNV, CDR2 YYDKDF (reference sequence). The DNA of the CDR3 is TGTGCCACCAGCAGTTACGGGTACGAGCAGTACTTC. Its protein is CATSSYGYEQYF.

The genes are TRBV9 and TRBJ2-5; D gene unclear. The CDR3 consists of 15 residues. The V and J ends lost 4 bases and 4 bases respectively, with 17 bases between them. Germline values: CDR1 SGDLS, CDR2 YYNGEE. The CDR3 sequence is CASSPPGPTGETQYF. As DNA, the CDR3 is TGTGCCAGCAGCCCCCCTGGGCCTACGGGAGAGACCCAGTACTTC.

This clonotype was seen repeatedly, ten times or more. The chain links TRBV7-6 to TRBJ2-7, with TRBD1 matching over 7 bases. J gave up 5 bases and V 5 bases, and 9 bases lay outside the gene matches. Per the germline V gene, CDR1 is SGHVS and CDR2 is FNYEAQ. This CDR3 has 14 amino acids. In DNA, the CDR3 is TGTGCCAGCAGCCTTTCCGGGACAGCTGACGAGCAGTACTTC. This encodes CASSLSGTADEQYF.

The chain carries TRBV2 and TRBJ1-1; D not certain. Germline-derived CDR1 and CDR2 are SNHLY and FYNNEI. This CDR3 region has 14 residues. V lost 5 bases and J lost 2, with 12 bases in between. CDR3 region: CASSFSHGNTEAFF. The CDR3 coding sequence is TGTGCCAGCAGTTTCTCACATGGTAACACTGAAGCTTTCTTT. Full variable domain (outside the CDR3, taken from reference TRBV2 and TRBJ1-1): EPEVTQTPSHQVTQMGQEVILRCVPISNHLYFYWYRQILGQKVEFLVSFYNNEISEKSEIFDDQFSVERPDGSNFTLKIRSTKLEDSAMYFCASSFSHGNTEAFFGQGTRLTVV.

The genes are TRBV25-1 and TRBJ1-2; D ambiguous. The germline gives CDR1 MGHDK, CDR2 SYGVNS. CDR3 length: 12 residues. Trimming took 5 bases from V and 8 from J, leaving 12 bases between them. The CDR3 sequence is CASSLRNGGYTF. The CDR3 DNA is TGTGCCAGCAGTCTAAGAAATGGGGGCTACACCTTC.

The CDR3: CASSQENKQETQYF. DNA of the CDR3: TGTGCCAGCAGCCAAGAAAACAAACAAGAGACCCAGTACTTC. V and J are TRBV14 and TRBJ2-5; D remains ambiguous. This CDR3 contains 14 residues. V lost 0 bases and J lost 2, with 7 bases in between. The germline gives CDR1 SGHDN, CDR2 FVKESK. Full variable domain (rest looked up from reference TRBV14 and TRBJ2-5): EAGVTQFPSHSVIEKGQTVTLRCDPISGHDNLYWYRRVMGKEIKFLLHFVKESKQDESGMPNNRFLAERTGGTYSTLKVQPAELEDSGVYFCASSQENKQETQYFGPGTRLLVL.

This chain joins TRBV7-8 and TRBJ2-6, with 8 bases identical to TRBD1. Trimming cost V 6 bases and J 3 bases; bases outside gene matches: 7. CDR1 and CDR2 (germline): SGHVS, FQNEAQ. The CDR3 loop spans 16 amino acids. In DNA, the CDR3 is TGTGCCAGCAGAGGAGGCAGGGGGCTTGGGGCCAACGTCCTGACTTTC. Translating gives CASRGGRGLGANVLTF.

This clonotype was counted a few times. The chain recombines TRBV9 with TRBJ1-6; 7 bases agree with TRBD1. This CDR3 is 17 amino acids long. After removal of 0 bases from V and 8 bases from J, the junction contained 11 bases not matched to a gene. The germline CDR1 and CDR2 sequences are SGDLS and YYNGEE. The DNA of the CDR3 is TGTGCCAGCAGCGTAGAACCCCGGGACAGCAAGTATTCACCCCTCCACTTT. Its translation is CASSVEPRDSKYSPLHF.

CDR3 nucleotide sequence: TGCGCCAGCAGCCAAGATCGGGGTATCCCCCTCCACTTT. This gives the protein CASSQDRGIPLHF. The chain couples TRBV4-1 to TRBJ1-6; D is uncertain. The V end lost 0 bases, the J end lost 13 bases, and 10 bases lay between the germline ends. Germline V gene lookup returns CDR1 MGHRA and CDR2 YSYEKL. CDR3 length: 13 residues.

The rearrangement links TRBV7-8 to TRBJ1-5; the match to TRBD1 covers 7 bases. This CDR3 has 16 amino acids. With 5 bases clipped from V and 1 base from J, the junction kept 8 bases outside the gene matches. Germline lookup yields CDR1 SGHVS and CDR2 FQNEAQ. CDR3 sequence (DNA): TGTGCCAGCAGCCCCGCTCAGGGGGGGAGCAATCAGCCCCAGCATTTT. Protein: CASSPAQGGSNQPQHF.

The rearrangement uses TRBV12-3 or TRBV12-4 and TRBJ1-5; the D is unclear. This CDR3 comprises 14 residues. Trimming took 5 bases from V and 7 from J, leaving 15 bases between them. The CDR3 bases are TGTGCCAGCAGTCTTCAAGGTAGTTCCCAGCCCCAGCATTTT. Translating gives CASSLQGSSQPQHF.

The chain carries TRBV6-5 and TRBJ2-5; a weak D match, TRBD2 (6 bases). V dropped 8 bases and J dropped 5 bases, with 9 bases sitting between them. CDR3 length: 11 residues. Germline CDR1 MNHEY, CDR2 SVGAGI. CDR3 in amino acids: CASLARETQYF. The CDR3 nucleotides read TGTGCCAGCCTAGCGCGGGAGACCCAGTACTTC.

Many counts were recorded for this clonotype. The CDR3 loop is CAISERQTSPSYEQYF. The CDR3 nucleotides are TGTGCCATCAGTGAAAGGCAGACCTCACCTTCCTACGAGCAGTACTTC. The chain uses TRBV10-3 and TRBJ2-7; D unclear. Germline-derived CDR1 and CDR2 are ENHRY and SYGVKD. CDR3 length: 16 residues. Trimming took 3 bases from V and 1 from J, leaving 16 bases between them.

J is TRBJ2-7 and V is TRBV25-1, with D maybe TRBD1 (5 bases). The germline CDR1 and CDR2 sequences are MGHDK and SYGVNS. V lost 4 bases and J lost 6, with 16 bases in between. This CDR3 has 14 residues. DNA for the CDR3: TGTGCCAGCAGTGCGCCTCAAGGGGTAGGCGAGCAGTACTTC. Protein sequence: CASSAPQGVGEQYF.

This sequence joins TRBV6-1 and TRBJ2-6, with D perhaps matching TRBD2 (7 bases). V was clipped by 3 bases and J by 0 bases, with 18 bases between them. Germline CDR1 reads MNHNS; CDR2 reads SASEGT. The CDR3 contains 19 residues. CDR3 in amino acids: CASSDTLGGQASGANVLTF. The CDR3 DNA follows: TGTGCCAGCAGTGACACCTTGGGGGGGCAAGCCTCTGGGGCCAACGTCCTGACTTTC.

Only a few counts were recorded for this clonotype. The rearrangement links TRBV19 to TRBJ2-2; tentative D call: TRBD1 (5 bases). Trimming took off 9 bases at V and 0 bases at J, with 8 bases between the two ends. CDR1 LNHDA and CDR2 SQIVND come from the germline V gene (reference sequence). CDR3 length equals 13 residues. As DNA, the CDR3 is TGTGCCAGCCGACAGTCGAACACCGGGGAGCTGTTTTTT. This gives the protein CASRQSNTGELFF. Full variable domain (missing parts from reference TRBV19 and TRBJ2-2): DGGITQSPKYLFRKEGQNVTLSCEQNLNHDAMYWYRQDPGQGLRLIYYSQIVNDFQKGDIAEGYSVSREKKESFPLTVTSAQKNPTAFYLCASRQSNTGELFFGEGSRLTVL.